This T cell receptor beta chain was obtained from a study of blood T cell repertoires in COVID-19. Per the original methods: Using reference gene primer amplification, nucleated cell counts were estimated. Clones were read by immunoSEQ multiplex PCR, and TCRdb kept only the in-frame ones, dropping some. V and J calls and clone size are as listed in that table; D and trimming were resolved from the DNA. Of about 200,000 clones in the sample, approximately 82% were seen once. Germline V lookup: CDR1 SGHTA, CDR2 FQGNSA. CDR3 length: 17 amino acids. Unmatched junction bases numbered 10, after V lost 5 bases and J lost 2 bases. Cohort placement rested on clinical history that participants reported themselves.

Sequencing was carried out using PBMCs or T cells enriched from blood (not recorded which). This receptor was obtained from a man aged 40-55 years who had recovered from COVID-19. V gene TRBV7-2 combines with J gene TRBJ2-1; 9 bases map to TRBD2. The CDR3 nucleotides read TGTGCCAGCAGCGCTCAGGTGACTAGCGGACCCTACAATGAGCAGTTCTTC. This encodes CASSAQVTSGPYNEQFF.